This T cell receptor beta chain was sequenced for a study of beta chain features in type 1 diabetes. This clone was observed a few times. Its antigen is still unknown. Study-level points and caveats: Healthy donors had naive, central memory and Treg TCRB repertoires that appeared less similar than those seen among patients.

A sort by CD45RO/CCR7/CD25/CD127/CD95/CD27 yielded CD4+ naive, central memory, regulatory and stem cell-like memory cells. Germline V gene lookup returns CDR1 MDHEN and CDR2 SYDVKM. This CDR3 has 17 residues. The junction had 14 bases not matched to a gene; V was cut back by 4 bases and J by 4 bases. The whole isolated RNA underwent reverse transcription, so sequencing captured expressed TCRB transcripts. Some clones are missing from TCRdb's copy, which holds only in-frame ones; the method was immunoSEQ multiplex PCR. The sample shows 900,000 or so clones, roughly 15% of them seen only once. This sequence joins TRBV28 and TRBJ2-5; 8 bases agree with TRBD1. The source of this sequence is a woman between 18 and 30 years old in good health. Material: naive CD4+ T cells from blood. Here the CDR3 DNA reads TGTGCCAGCAGTTCATCCAAACGACAGGGGATTTTAGAGACCCAGTACTTC. This sequence encodes CASSSSKRQGILETQYF.